This T cell receptor (beta chain) is from a study of identical twins (dated by TCRdb to about 2016). About the full investigation: To test whether fetal clonotypes persist, the study used deep sequencing on TCR alpha and beta repertoires from monozygotic twins, unrelated adults of various ages, and cord blood. To rule out contamination, the twin experiments were replicated at different times with different library preparation protocols.

The study at large found these results: Recombination models systematically underestimated out-of-frame TCR alpha sharing in monozygotic twins but agreed with sharing between unrelated individuals. Because the same donors could not be followed over many years, the conclusions depended on cross-sectional statistical analysis. The excess sharing between twins in beta out-of-frame sequences was weaker because fewer shared sequences reduced the signal-to-noise ratio. Abundant cord blood beta clonotypes carried fewer insertions; young adult naive repertoires showed a weaker similar trend, while memory repertoires showed none. Invariant T cells such as MAIT and iNKT could partly confound zero-insertion analyses, though diverse VJ usage argued against this for most clonotypes. Compared with coincidental sharing between unrelated individuals, out-of-frame TCR alpha sequences shared between twins showed an excess of sequences with low generation probability.

The library was produced with 5' RACE. TCRdb names Illumina HiSeq 2000 as the instrument used. A universal primer binding site was added through template switching, and the final cDNA carried a unique molecular identifier so that TCR cDNA molecules could be counted accurately. Specific primers in the conserved constant-segment region were used to synthesize first-strand cDNA for the TCR alpha and beta chains. To control for contamination, each cDNA library was double barcoded with a SMART-Mk sample barcode plus Illumina barcodes. TruSeq adapter sequences, together with Illumina sample barcodes, were added in two successive PCR steps. The Illumina HiSeq platform was used with custom primers to sequence TCR alpha and beta cDNA libraries. Per the original workflow: MiGEC processed the raw reads to extract unique molecular identifiers, while MiXCR was used to determine the CDR3 positions. Recombination models were inferred per individual with the repgenHMM and IGoR tools using an EM algorithm. Shared clonotypes were analyzed with the tcR package in R, and sharing was normalized by the product of cloneset sizes. To study raw recombination free of thymic and clonal selection effects, out-of-frame nonproductive sequences were analyzed. TCRdb trimmed public reads at Q25 via fastp, called clones via MiXCR and kept in-frame beta chains. All rows with the same CDR3 protein become a single entry with the most common DNA and genes. These V and J calls originate from TCRdb's pipeline instead of the authors' own analysis. For this sample there are under 250,000 distinct CDR3 sequences; 7% to 8.5% appear just once. More than 5% of the sample comes from the top ten.

This clonotype came up a few times. Its antigen specificity is not known. Per-base quality was not reported, and no clone a single base away is much larger than it. All donors were healthy Caucasians. The twin cohort consisted of three pairs of female monozygotic twins, all aged about 18 to 29 years. CD4+ and CD8+ T cell populations were isolated with positive isolation kits from Invitrogen. V loses 0 bases at its end and J loses 4 bases; junction bases beyond the gene matches: 3. The CDR3 has 15 amino acids, counting the end cysteine and phenylalanine. Just CDR3 DNA is preserved here, 45 bases in frame from base 1. CDR1 and CDR2 (LNHNV, YYDKDF) derive from the germline V gene (reference sequence). The same sample was also used in a study of yellow fever vaccine responses in identical twins. From that second study: The T cell response to vaccination in identical twins was reported by the authors to appear partly convergent and partly personalized. In identical twins, the study followed T cell clones that responded to the vaccine with precision.

The rearranged segments are TRBV15 and TRBJ2-7, and TRBD2 aligns with 10 junction nucleotides. This receptor was obtained from a woman in her late teens or twenties in good health. Specimen: CD8+ T cells sorted from blood. The CDR3 loop reads CATSRESSGGYEQYF. The nucleotide sequence reads TGTGCCACCAGCAGAGAGTCTAGCGGGGGTTACGAGCAGTACTTC. Supplemented by the reference TRBV15 and TRBJ2-7 proteins around the CDR3, the complete variable domain is DAMVIQNPRYQVTQFGKPVTLSCSQTLNHNVMYWYQQKSSQAPKLLFHYYDKDFNNEADTPDNFQSRRPNTSFCFLDIRSPGLGDTAMYLCATSRESSGGYEQYFGPGTRLTVT.